This TCR beta chain was recorded in a study of shared T cell receptors in the human thymus. Of note for this clone: Different DNA sequences within this sample yield the same CDR3.

This CDR3 is 13 amino acids long. Germline lookup yields CDR1 MNHEY and CDR2 SMNVEV (reference sequence). V lost 3 bases, J lost 5 bases, and 2 bases stayed unmatched. Produced via immunoSEQ multiplex PCR; TCRdb's table is partial and in-frame only. The sample has 700,000 to 750,000 clones, approximately 85% seen once. This same sample was also taken into another study, of human thymus T cells. As reported in that work: The donors were infants in Finland with congenital heart defects, otherwise immunologically healthy. Resected material from corrective heart surgery provided the thymus tissue analysed. Related work showed strongly overlapping thymic repertoires across unrelated individuals.

Specimen: thymocytes. This rearrangement joins TRBV27 to TRBJ1-2; 8 bases line up with TRBD1. The TCR comes from a girl younger than two with a congenital heart defect. The CDR3 here is CASSLDRDYGYTF. The CDR3 coding sequence is TGTGCCAGCAGTTTGGACAGGGATTATGGCTACACCTTC.